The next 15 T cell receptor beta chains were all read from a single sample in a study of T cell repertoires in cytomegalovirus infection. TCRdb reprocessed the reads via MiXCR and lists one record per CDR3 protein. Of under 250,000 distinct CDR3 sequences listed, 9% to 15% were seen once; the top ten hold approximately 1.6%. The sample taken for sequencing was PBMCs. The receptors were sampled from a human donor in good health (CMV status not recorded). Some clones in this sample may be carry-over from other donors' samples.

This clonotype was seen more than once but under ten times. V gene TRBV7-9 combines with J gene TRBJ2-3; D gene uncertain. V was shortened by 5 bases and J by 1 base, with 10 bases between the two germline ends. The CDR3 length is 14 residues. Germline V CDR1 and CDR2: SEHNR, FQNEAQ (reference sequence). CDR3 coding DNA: TGTGCCAGCAGCCCCGTGGTCGGCACAGATACGCAGTATTTT. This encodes CASSPVVGTDTQYF.

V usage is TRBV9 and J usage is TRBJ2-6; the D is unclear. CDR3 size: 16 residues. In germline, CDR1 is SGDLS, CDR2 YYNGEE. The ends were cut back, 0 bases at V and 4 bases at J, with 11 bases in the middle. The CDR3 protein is CASSVVRADGANVLTF. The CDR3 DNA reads TGTGCCAGCAGCGTAGTAAGGGCGGACGGGGCCAACGTCCTGACTTTC.

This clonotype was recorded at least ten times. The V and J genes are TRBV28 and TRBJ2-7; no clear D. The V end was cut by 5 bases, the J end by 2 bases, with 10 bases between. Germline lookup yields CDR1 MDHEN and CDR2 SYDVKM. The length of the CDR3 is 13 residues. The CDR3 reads CASSLPNPYEQYF. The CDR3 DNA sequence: TGTGCCAGCAGTCTCCCGAACCCCTACGAGCAGTACTTC.

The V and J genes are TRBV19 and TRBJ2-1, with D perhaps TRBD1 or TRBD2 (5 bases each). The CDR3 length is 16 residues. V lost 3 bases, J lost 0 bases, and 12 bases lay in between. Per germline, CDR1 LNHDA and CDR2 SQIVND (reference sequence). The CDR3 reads CASSMEDDSSYNEQFF. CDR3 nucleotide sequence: TGTGCCAGTAGTATGGAGGATGACAGCTCCTACAATGAGCAGTTCTTC.

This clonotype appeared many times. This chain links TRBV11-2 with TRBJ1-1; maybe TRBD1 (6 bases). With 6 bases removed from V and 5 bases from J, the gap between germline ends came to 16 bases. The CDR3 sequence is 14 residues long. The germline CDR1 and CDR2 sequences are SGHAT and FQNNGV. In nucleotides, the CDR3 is TGTGCCAGCAGGTCAGGGGCCAGGGCGACTGAAGCTTTCTTT. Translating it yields CASRSGARATEAFF. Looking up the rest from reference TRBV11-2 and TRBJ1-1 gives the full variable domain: EAGVAQSPRYKIIEKRQSVAFWCNPISGHATLYWYQQILGQGPKLLIQFQNNGVVDDSQLPKDRFSAERLKGVDSTLKIQPAKLEDSAVYLCASRSGARATEAFFGQGTRLTVV.

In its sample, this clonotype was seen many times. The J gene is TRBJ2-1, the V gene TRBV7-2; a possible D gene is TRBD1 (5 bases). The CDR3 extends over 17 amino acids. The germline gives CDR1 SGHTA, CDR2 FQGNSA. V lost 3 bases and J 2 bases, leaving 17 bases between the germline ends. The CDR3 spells CASSFSIGAGPYNEQFF. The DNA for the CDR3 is TGTGCCAGCAGCTTTTCCATAGGGGCAGGGCCCTACAATGAGCAGTTCTTC.

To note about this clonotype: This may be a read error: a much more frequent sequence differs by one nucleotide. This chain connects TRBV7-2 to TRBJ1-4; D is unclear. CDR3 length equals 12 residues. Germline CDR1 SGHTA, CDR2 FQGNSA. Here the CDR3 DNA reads TGTGCCAGCAGCCCCCAAAATGAAAAACTGTCTTTT. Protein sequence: CASSPQNEKLSF.

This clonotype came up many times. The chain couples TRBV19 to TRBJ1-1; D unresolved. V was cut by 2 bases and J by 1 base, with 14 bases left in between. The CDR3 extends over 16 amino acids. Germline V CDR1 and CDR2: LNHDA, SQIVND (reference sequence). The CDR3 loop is CASSISYITRNTEAFF. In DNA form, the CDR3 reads TGTGCCAGTAGTATAAGCTACATCACAAGGAACACTGAAGCTTTCTTT.

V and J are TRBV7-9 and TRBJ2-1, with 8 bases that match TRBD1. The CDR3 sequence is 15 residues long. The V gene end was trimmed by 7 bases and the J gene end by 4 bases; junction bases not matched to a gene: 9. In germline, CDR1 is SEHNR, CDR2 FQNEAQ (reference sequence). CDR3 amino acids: CASTPRTGWYNEQFF. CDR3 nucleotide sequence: TGTGCCAGCACCCCTAGGACAGGGTGGTACAATGAGCAGTTCTTC.

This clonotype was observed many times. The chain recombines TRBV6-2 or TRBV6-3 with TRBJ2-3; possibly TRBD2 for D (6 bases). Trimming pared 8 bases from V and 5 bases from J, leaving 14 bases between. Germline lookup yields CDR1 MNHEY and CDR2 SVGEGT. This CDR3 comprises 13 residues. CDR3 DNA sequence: TGTGCCAGCCTTACCGGGGGAGAAGATACGCAGTATTTT. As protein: CASLTGGEDTQYF.

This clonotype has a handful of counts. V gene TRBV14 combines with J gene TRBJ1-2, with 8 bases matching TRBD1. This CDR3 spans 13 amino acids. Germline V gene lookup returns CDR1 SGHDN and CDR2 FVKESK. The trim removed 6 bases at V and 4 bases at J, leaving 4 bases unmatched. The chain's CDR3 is CASSFGQGYGYTF. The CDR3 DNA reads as TGTGCCAGCAGTTTCGGACAGGGCTATGGCTACACCTTC.

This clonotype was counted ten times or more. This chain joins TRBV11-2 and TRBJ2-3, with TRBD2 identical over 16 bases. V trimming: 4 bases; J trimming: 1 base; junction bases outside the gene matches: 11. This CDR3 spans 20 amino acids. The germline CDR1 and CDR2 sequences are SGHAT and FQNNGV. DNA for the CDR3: TGTGCCAGCAGCTCTGAGACGGGACTAGCGGGGGGGACTGGCACAGATACGCAGTATTTT. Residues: CASSSETGLAGGTGTDTQYF.

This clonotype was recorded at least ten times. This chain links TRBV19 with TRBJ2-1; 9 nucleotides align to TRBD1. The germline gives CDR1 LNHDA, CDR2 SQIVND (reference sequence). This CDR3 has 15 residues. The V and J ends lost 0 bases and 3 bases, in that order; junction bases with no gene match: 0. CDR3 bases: TGTGCCAGTAGTATAGAGGGACAGGGCTACAATGAGCAGTTCTTC. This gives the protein CASSIEGQGYNEQFF.

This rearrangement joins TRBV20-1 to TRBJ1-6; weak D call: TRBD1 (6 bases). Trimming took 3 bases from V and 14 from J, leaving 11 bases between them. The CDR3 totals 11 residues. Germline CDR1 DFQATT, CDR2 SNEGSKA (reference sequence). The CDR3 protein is CSARAGVALHF. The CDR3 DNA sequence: TGCAGTGCTAGGGCAGGGGTGGCCCTCCACTTT.

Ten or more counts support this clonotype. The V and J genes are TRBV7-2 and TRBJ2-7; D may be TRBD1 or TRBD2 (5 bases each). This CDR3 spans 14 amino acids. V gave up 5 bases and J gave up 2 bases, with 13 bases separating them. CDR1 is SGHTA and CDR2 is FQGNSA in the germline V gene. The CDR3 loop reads CASSQWDGAYEQYF. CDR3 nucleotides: TGTGCCAGCAGCCAATGGGACGGCGCCTACGAGCAGTACTTC.